The 23 T cell receptor beta chains in this list originate from one sample, sequenced in a study of blood T cell repertoires in COVID-19. TCRdb keeps only in-frame clones here, not all; method: immunoSEQ multiplex PCR. The table includes approximately 150,000 clones, over 70% detected once. The sequenced sample consisted of PBMCs or T cells enriched from blood (not recorded which). The receptors shown here come from a woman in her thirties or forties with acute COVID-19.

This clone is a singleton in its sample. The V and J genes are TRBV15 and TRBJ2-7; D gene ambiguous. CDR1 is LNHNV, CDR2 YYDKDF, per germline (reference sequence). The V end lost 3 bases, the J end lost 6 bases, and 9 bases lay between the germline ends. The CDR3 is 12 residues long. The CDR3 protein is CATSSDSGEQYF. The CDR3 coding sequence is TGTGCCACCAGCAGCGATTCCGGCGAGCAGTACTTC.

This chain uses TRBV30 with TRBJ2-3; TRBD1 might be the D (5 bases). V was shortened by 2 bases and J by 2 bases, with 11 bases between the two germline ends. This CDR3 contains 14 residues. CDR1 is GTSNPN and CDR2 is SVGIG in the germline V gene (reference sequence). CDR3 bases: TGTGCCTGGAGTCGGACAACCTTCACAGATACGCAGTATTTT. This codes for CAWSRTTFTDTQYF.

This clone has just a few counts. The J gene is TRBJ2-1, the V gene TRBV14; 7 positions match TRBD2. This CDR3 has 15 residues. V dropped 0 bases and J dropped 4; count of bases not matched to a gene: 3. The germline V gene encodes CDR1 SGHDN and CDR2 FVKESK. The CDR3: CASSQEWGGYNEQFF. CDR3 bases: TGTGCCAGCAGCCAAGAATGGGGGGGGTACAATGAGCAGTTCTTC.

This chain links TRBV18 with TRBJ2-3; no reliable D call. V was shortened by 6 bases and J by 2 bases, with 21 bases between the two germline ends. The CDR3 totals 17 residues. The V gene's germline CDR1 is KGHSH and CDR2 LQKENI. This CDR3 reads CASSPQVVGPSTDTQYF. In nucleotides, the CDR3 is TGTGCCAGCTCCCCTCAGGTGGTCGGTCCCTCCACAGATACGCAGTATTTT. The variable domain in full, with the rest retrieved from reference TRBV18 and TRBJ2-3, is NAGVMQNPRHLVRRRGQEARLRCSPMKGHSHVYWYRQLPEEGLKFMVYLQKENIIDESGMPKERFSAEFPKEGPSILRIQQVVRGDSAAYFCASSPQVVGPSTDTQYFGPGTRLTVL.

J is TRBJ2-3 and V is TRBV2, with TRBD2 identical over 11 bases. V was pared by 3 bases and J by 3 bases, with 2 bases of the junction left unmatched. The CDR3 length is 15 residues. Germline CDR1 and CDR2: SNHLY and FYNNEI. CDR3 in amino acids: CASSDTSGRTDTQYF. The CDR3 DNA reads as TGTGCCAGCAGTGATACTAGCGGGAGAACAGATACGCAGTATTTT.

The chain joins TRBV3-1 (or the pseudogene TRBV3-2) to TRBJ1-1, with D possibly matching TRBD1 (5 bases). The CDR3 covers 15 residues. Trimming took 1 base from V and 5 from J, leaving 14 bases between them. Germline assignment: CDR1 LGHDT and CDR2 YNNKEL (reference sequence). CDR3 bases: TGTGCCAGCAGCCAAGGTCGGGGGAAGAGAACTGAAGCTTTCTTT. Translated: CASSQGRGKRTEAFF.

The V and J genes are TRBV15 and TRBJ1-4; D may be TRBD1 (5 bases). Deletions cut 8 bases from V and 7 bases from J, with 14 bases between. The CDR3 totals 13 residues. The germline CDR1 and CDR2 sequences are LNHNV and YYDKDF (reference sequence). The DNA of the CDR3 is TGTGCCACCGCCGCCGGGGGTGCTGAAAAACTGTTTTTT. As protein: CATAAGGAEKLFF.

Remarks on this clone: At one of its ends the junction is not consistent with the germline gene, which may arise from a read error. The rearrangement links TRBV2 to TRBJ1-2, with 7 nucleotides matching TRBD1. The germline gives CDR1 SNHLY, CDR2 FYNNEI. The CDR3 sequence is 10 residues long. CDR3 amino acids: CASGTAVTSF. The CDR3 nucleotides read TGTGCCAGCGGGACAGCCGTGACCTCCTTC.

This clone was counted once. This rearrangement joins TRBV6-1 to TRBJ2-3, with 9 bases identical to TRBD2. The CDR3 runs 17 residues. The germline V gene has CDR1 MNHNS and CDR2 SASEGT. After removal of 4 bases from V and 2 bases from J, the junction contained 10 bases not matched to a gene. The CDR3 region has the DNA TGTGCCAGCAGTGCATCTCCTTTAGCGGGGGTCACAGATACGCAGTATTTT. This gives the protein CASSASPLAGVTDTQYF.

The chain combines TRBV2 with TRBJ1-1; D is uncertain. Germline-derived CDR1 and CDR2 are SNHLY and FYNNEI. CDR3 length: 16 amino acids. V gave up 1 base and J gave up 2 bases, with 14 bases separating them. The CDR3 loop is CASSEVGGSSNTEAFF. The CDR3 DNA follows: TGTGCCAGCAGTGAAGTCGGAGGGAGCAGTAACACTGAAGCTTTCTTT.

This chain joins TRBV13 and TRBJ1-1, with 8 positions matching TRBD1. Trimming at V came to 1 base and at J to 6 bases, leaving 7 bases not matched to a gene. Germline CDR1 and CDR2: PRHDT and FYEKMQ (reference sequence). This CDR3 has 15 residues. CDR3 in amino acids: CASSLAAGGAPEAFF. As DNA, the CDR3 is TGTGCCAGCAGCTTAGCGGCAGGGGGCGCCCCTGAAGCTTTCTTT.

CDR3 DNA sequence: TGTGCCAGCAGCTTACCGGCGGACAGCTTGAACACTGAAGCTTTCTTT. This translates into CASSLPADSLNTEAFF. The V and J genes are TRBV7-2 and TRBJ1-1; tentative D call: TRBD1 (6 bases). Germline V CDR1 and CDR2: SGHTA, FQGNSA. V dropped 2 bases and J dropped 0 bases, with 13 bases sitting between them. The CDR3 contains 16 residues.

The chain couples TRBV7-2 to TRBJ2-3; 9 nucleotides line up with TRBD2. CDR1 SGHTA and CDR2 FQGNSA come from the germline V gene. CDR3 length: 15 amino acids. J lost 2 bases, V lost 5 bases, and 5 bases had no gene match. The CDR3, as DNA: TGTGCCAGCAGCACGACTAGCGGAGACACAGATACGCAGTATTTT. Its translation: CASSTTSGDTDTQYF.

V usage is TRBV7-2 and J usage is TRBJ2-3; TRBD1 is a possible D gene (5 bases). Trimming stripped 2 bases from V and 3 bases from J, with 9 bases between. CDR3 length: 14 residues. Germline CDR1 reads SGHTA; CDR2 reads FQGNSA. Here the CDR3 DNA reads TGTGCCAGCAGCTTATTTGGACAAACAGATACGCAGTATTTT. It codes for CASSLFGQTDTQYF.

The chain recombines TRBV7-3 with TRBJ2-3; 16 positions agree with TRBD2. This CDR3 has 16 amino acids. Germline CDR1 and CDR2: SGHTA and FQGTGA. Losses at the gene ends were 3 bases for V and 4 bases for J; bases not matched to a gene: 1. The CDR3 coding sequence is TGTGCCAGCAGCTTGGGGACTAGCGGGAGGGCAGATACGCAGTATTTT. This encodes CASSLGTSGRADTQYF.

The rearrangement joins TRBV9 to TRBJ2-3, with a possible D match to TRBD2 (6 bases). This CDR3 has 16 residues. The ends were cut back, 0 bases at V and 2 bases at J, with 13 bases in the middle. Looked up from germline, CDR1 is SGDLS and CDR2 is YYNGEE. The CDR3 sequence is CASSVGASEDTDTQYF. The CDR3 DNA sequence: TGTGCCAGCAGCGTAGGGGCTAGCGAAGACACAGATACGCAGTATTTT.

This clone was seen a few times. The CDR3 DNA follows: TGTGCCAGCAGCCTGGGACAGACGAACACTGAAGCTTTCTTT. Amino acid sequence: CASSLGQTNTEAFF. The V and J genes are TRBV7-9 and TRBJ1-1; 7 nucleotides align to TRBD1. The ends lost 5 bases at V and 1 base at J; junction bases unmatched: 4. The germline CDR1 and CDR2 sequences are SEHNR and FQNEAQ (reference sequence). CDR3 length: 14 residues.

The chain is built from TRBV5-1 and TRBJ2-1; TRBD1 matches 8 bases. J gave up 8 bases and V 4 bases, and 8 bases lay outside the gene matches. Per the germline V gene, CDR1 is SGHRS and CDR2 is YFSETQ. The CDR3 runs 14 residues. The CDR3, as DNA: TGCGCCAGCAGCCGAGGACAGGGAAGGGATGAGCAGTTCTTC. Translation: CASSRGQGRDEQFF.

The chain joins TRBV3-1 (or the pseudogene TRBV3-2) to TRBJ2-3; D might be TRBD1 (5 bases). Trimming removed 0 bases at V and 11 bases at J, with 15 bases between. Germline assignment: CDR1 LGHDT and CDR2 YNNKEL (reference sequence). This CDR3 spans 14 amino acids. The CDR3 DNA follows: TGTGCCAGCAGCCAAGATAGCTCCGGCAGGGAGCAGTATTTT. Protein sequence: CASSQDSSGREQYF.

This clone was seen only a few times. This chain uses TRBV23-1 with TRBJ2-7; 8 bases map to TRBD2. TRBV23-1 is identified as an open reading frame with a role that is uncertain. This CDR3 contains 16 residues. The trim removed 3 bases at V and 2 bases at J, leaving 9 bases unmatched. CDR3 loop: CASSHPLKREPYEQYV. The CDR3 DNA reads as TGCGCCAGCAGTCATCCACTAAAGCGGGAGCCCTACGAGCAGTACGTC.

V is TRBV2 and J is TRBJ1-2; 10 positions agree with TRBD1. Per germline, CDR1 SNHLY and CDR2 FYNNEI. This CDR3 has 14 residues. V trimming: 1 base; J trimming: 9 bases; junction bases outside the gene matches: 5. The CDR3 nucleotides read TGTGCCAGCAGTGAAGTAAGGACAGGGGGACGCTACACCTTC. Translated: CASSEVRTGGRYTF.

This clone was seen only a few times. Distinct nucleotide sequences in the sample also encode this CDR3. J is TRBJ1-2 and V is TRBV7-2; 8 bases are a match to TRBD1. Germline assignment: CDR1 SGHTA and CDR2 FQGNSA. The CDR3 runs to 18 residues. The junction had 16 bases not matched to a gene; V was cut back by 1 base and J by 6 bases. The CDR3 is CASSLEGYRGRGRNGYTF. As DNA, the CDR3 is TGTGCCAGCAGCTTAGAGGGTTATCGAGGCAGGGGGCGGAATGGCTACACCTTC.

This chain links TRBV20-1 with TRBJ1-1; 7 bases are shared with TRBD1. This CDR3 comprises 12 residues. Germline V gene data show CDR1 as DFQATT and CDR2 as SNEGSKA (reference sequence). V trimming: 3 bases; J trimming: 7 bases; junction bases outside the gene matches: 5. CDR3 nucleotide sequence: TGCAGTGCTAGTGTGCGACAGGGTGAAGCTTTCTTT. It encodes CSASVRQGEAFF.